This TCR beta chain originates from a study of spatial heterogeneity in lung cancer (dated by TCRdb to about 2019). Background on the whole study: More beta-chain than alpha-chain transcripts were consistently detected, likely reflecting higher beta-chain transcript abundance. In non-small cell lung cancer, the study quantitatively compared TCR alpha and beta repertoires across several tumor regions, matched nontumor lung, and blood. The study linked features of the TCR repertoire to counts of nonsynonymous mutations, which were determined by whole-exome sequencing of tumor tissue. In tumor regions, TCR transcript counts showed a strong correlation with a T cell transcriptional module score from matched bulk RNA-seq. At surgery, both alpha and beta chains were TCR-sequenced in under 250 tumor regions, over 61 matched nontumor lung samples and 56 PBMC samples. In the raw uncorrected reads, each unique combination of TCR and UMI appeared more than ten times on average. Study-wide findings and limitations: The tumor nonsynonymous mutation count correlated with the number of expanded alpha and beta TCRs within the tumor. Counts of ubiquitous and regional expanded TCRs were found to correlate with counts of ubiquitous and regional nonsynonymous mutations, respectively. Confirming at a functional level the hypothesis that regional TCRs recognize regional mutations was considered to require additional single-cell paired TCR alpha and beta sequencing. TCR-seq coverage of tumor T cells was estimated to be only approximately 7% for alpha chains and about 13% for beta chains.

The CDR3 runs 15 residues from the cysteine to the phenylalanine. The read is trimmed to its CDR3 DNA, 45 bases read in frame from base 1. V is clipped by 5 bases and J by 8 bases, and the sequence between their germline boundaries is 21 bases long. Libraries were made using 5' RACE. The sequencer was a NextSeq 500. To allow correction of PCR and sequencing errors, the TCR library protocol tagged every TCR cDNA molecule with a unique molecular identifier. The published analysis was carried out like this. Decombinator tools were used for TCR identification, UMI-based error correction and CDR3 extraction. Expanded TCRs were defined as those above a frequency of 2 per 1,000, corresponding to the top 1% of the tumor frequency distribution. Expanded tumor TCRs statistically deemed absent (corrected P<0.05) from at least one tumor region were classed as regional, and all other expanded tumor TCRs were classed as ubiquitous. Each repertoire was subsampled 100 times to 5,000 TCRs, after which Renyi diversity was computed with the R vegan package. CDR3 similarity networks were constructed using string-kernel similarity of amino acid triplets, with links drawn between CDR3s whose pairwise similarity was above 0.82. The public sequencing data were trimmed at Q25 with fastp and processed into clonotypes with MiXCR by TCRdb, which kept only in-frame beta chains. Records with the same CDR3 protein are collapsed into one entry carrying the most frequent genes and DNA. It is TCRdb's table, rather than the study itself, that gives the V and J calls and clone size. A total of some 6,700 distinct CDR3 sequences appear in this sample, about an eighth of them only once. The ten top clones hold about a tenth of the sample.

The sample's time point label, decoded: sample taken at primary tumor resection. Samples were obtained from 72 patients with early-stage, untreated non-small cell lung cancer from the lung TRACERx cohort. Without any cell sorting, TCR sequencing was performed on whole RNA extracted either from tumor and nontumor lung tissue or from cryopreserved PBMC samples. Only patients with enough RNA available from two or more tumor regions were chosen for TCR sequencing. Before selection, tumor and adjacent nontumor lung specimens were reviewed by a lung pathologist. With regard to this clonotype: The antigen it binds to is not known. No quality values exist for individual bases; no much larger clone is one base distant.

The specimen comprised lung tumor tissue, sampled at surgery. This clonotype was sampled from a male donor with early-stage non-small cell lung cancer. The chain employs TRBV12-3 or TRBV12-4 and TRBJ1-2; tentative D gene TRBD1, with 5 bases matching. This receptor carries the CDR3 CASSLVGAASRGYTF. The DNA sequence is given as TGTGCCAGCAGTCTTGTTGGGGCAGCGAGTAGGGGCTACACCTTC.